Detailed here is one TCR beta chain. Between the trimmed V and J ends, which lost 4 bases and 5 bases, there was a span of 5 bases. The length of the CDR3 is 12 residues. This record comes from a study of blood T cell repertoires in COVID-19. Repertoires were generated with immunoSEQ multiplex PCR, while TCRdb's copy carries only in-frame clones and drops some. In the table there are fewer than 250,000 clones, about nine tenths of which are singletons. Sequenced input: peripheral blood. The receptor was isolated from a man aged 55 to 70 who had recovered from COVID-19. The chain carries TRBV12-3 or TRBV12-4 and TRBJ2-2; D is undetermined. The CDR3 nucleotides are TGTGCCAGCAGTTCGGGTACCGGGGAGCTGTTTTTT. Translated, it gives CASSSGTGELFF.